Listed here is a single T cell receptor (beta chain). V shed 6 bases and J shed 3 bases, with 24 bases lying between them. CDR3 length equals 18 residues. The germline V gene encodes CDR1 LNHDA and CDR2 SQIVND (reference sequence). This table comes from immunoSEQ multiplex PCR, and its TCRdb copy is limited to in-frame clones, with some not included. Of roughly 140,000 clones in the sample, approximately 88% were seen once. The data are from a study of T cell responses to AZD1222 COVID-19 vaccine. Sequencing was performed on peripheral blood, taken on day 0 of AZD1222 vaccination. The sequence was collected from an adult in good health. V and J are TRBV19 and TRBJ1-5; D is undetermined. As DNA, the CDR3 is TGTGCCAGTAGCCCCTTCCGTCCGGGGAGATTGGTCAATCAGCCCCAGCATTTT. Translation: CASSPFRPGRLVNQPQHF.